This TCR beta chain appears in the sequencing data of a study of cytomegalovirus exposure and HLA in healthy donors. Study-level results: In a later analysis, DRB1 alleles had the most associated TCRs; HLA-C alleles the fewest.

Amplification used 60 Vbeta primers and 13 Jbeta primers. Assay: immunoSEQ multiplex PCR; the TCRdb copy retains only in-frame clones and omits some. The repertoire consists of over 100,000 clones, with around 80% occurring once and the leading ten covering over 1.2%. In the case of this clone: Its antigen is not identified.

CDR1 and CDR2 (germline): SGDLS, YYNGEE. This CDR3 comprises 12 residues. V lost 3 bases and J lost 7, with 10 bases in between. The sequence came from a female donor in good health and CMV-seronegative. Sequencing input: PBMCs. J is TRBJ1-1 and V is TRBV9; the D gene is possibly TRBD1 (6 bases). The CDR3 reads CASSARGGEAFF. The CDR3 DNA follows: TGTGCCAGCAGCGCAAGGGGGGGTGAAGCTTTCTTT. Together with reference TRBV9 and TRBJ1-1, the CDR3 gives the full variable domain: DSGVTQTPKHLITATGQRVTLRCSPRSGDLSVYWYQQSLDQGLQFLIQYYNGEERAKGNILERFSAQQFPDLHSELNLSSLELGDSALYFCASSARGGEAFFGQGTRLTVV.